These 14 T cell receptor beta chains originate from one sample sequenced in a study of early T cells in non-severe SARS-CoV-2 infection. One entry per CDR3 protein results from TCRdb running MiXCR on the 5' RACE reads. The table shows more than 65,000 distinct CDR3 sequences, with 3.5% to 6% occurring only once. The sample was whole blood, taken at baseline. Receptor source: an adult who was a healthcare worker with PCR-confirmed SARS-CoV-2 infection or an uninfected control (not recorded which). The donor label of this sample is uncertain.

This clonotype was recorded many times. The chain combines TRBV6-1 with TRBJ1-5; D is uncertain. With 5 bases removed from V and 1 base from J, the gap between germline ends came to 12 bases. Germline CDR1 is MNHNS and CDR2 is SASEGT. CDR3 size: 15 residues. The CDR3 sequence: CASSRTQESNQPQHF. The CDR3 DNA is TGTGCCAGCAGTCGAACACAAGAGAGCAATCAGCCCCAGCATTTT.

This clonotype was recorded many times. The J gene is TRBJ2-1, the V gene TRBV7-2; weak D call: TRBD1 (5 bases). CDR1 and CDR2 from the germline V gene are SGHTA and FQGNSA. Trimming stripped 1 base from V and 3 bases from J, with 10 bases between. The CDR3 runs to 15 residues. The CDR3 region has the DNA TGTGCCAGCAGCTTAGAGGGGCAACTCTACAATGAGCAGTTCTTC. Its protein product is CASSLEGQLYNEQFF.

The genes are TRBV25-1 and TRBJ2-3; 8 nucleotides line up with TRBD2. V was pared by 0 bases and J by 3 bases, with 5 bases of the junction left unmatched. The CDR3 length is 16 residues. Germline V gene lookup returns CDR1 MGHDK and CDR2 SYGVNS. CDR3 coding DNA: TGTGCCAGCAGTGAATATATGACTAGCGTTACAGATACGCAGTATTTT. It is translated as CASSEYMTSVTDTQYF.

This clonotype was found a few times. V usage is TRBV18 and J usage is TRBJ2-3, with 7 nucleotides matching TRBD2. J gave up 1 base and V 3 bases, and 7 bases lay outside the gene matches. From germline, CDR1 is KGHSH and CDR2 LQKENI. CDR3 length equals 16 residues. CDR3 sequence reads: CASSPYQGRGTDTQYF. CDR3 nucleotide sequence: TGTGCCAGCTCACCTTATCAAGGGAGGGGCACAGATACGCAGTATTTT.

This rearrangement joins TRBV12-3 or TRBV12-4 to TRBJ2-1; D uncertain. Trimming stripped 4 bases from V and 13 bases from J, with 14 bases between. This CDR3 has 12 residues. The CDR3 coding sequence is TGTGCCAGCAGTTCCGATCGACATGTTCAGTTCTTC. This translates into CASSSDRHVQFF.

The chain combines TRBV20-1 with TRBJ1-6, with D tentatively TRBD1 (5 bases). V lost 0 bases to trimming and J lost 7 bases, with 19 bases between them. CDR3 length: 17 residues. Germline CDR1 is DFQATT and CDR2 is SNEGSKA (reference sequence). In nucleotides, the CDR3 is TGCAGTGCTAGAGATAGTAGAGGGACCTACCTCAATTCACCCCTCCACTTT. Protein product: CSARDSRGTYLNSPLHF.

This clonotype was recorded a few times. The chain carries TRBV6-2 or TRBV6-3 and TRBJ1-1; tentative D call: TRBD1 (6 bases). The CDR3 has 17 residues. From germline, CDR1 is MNHEY and CDR2 SVGEGT. The ends were cut back, 4 bases at V and 2 bases at J, with 20 bases in the middle. As DNA, the CDR3 is TGTGCCAGCAGTTCTTCCCTTGTCACAGGGCACAACACTGAAGCTTTCTTT. This encodes CASSSSLVTGHNTEAFF.

This clonotype was detected many times. The chain couples TRBV10-3 to TRBJ2-7, with TRBD1 matching 8 bases. Germline CDR1 ENHRY, CDR2 SYGVKD. The CDR3 totals 13 residues. With V trimmed by 10 bases and J by 3 bases, 8 bases remained unmatched. The CDR3 reads CAKSAGQGYEQYF. In DNA form, the CDR3 reads TGTGCCAAAAGTGCCGGACAGGGCTACGAGCAGTACTTC.

This clonotype has at least ten counts. DNA of the CDR3: TGTGCCAGCAGTCCGTTTGCGACAGGTCTTTCACCCCTCCACTTT. This translates into CASSPFATGLSPLHF. This chain connects TRBV12-3 or TRBV12-4 to TRBJ1-6, with a tentative D call TRBD1 (6 bases). Trimming cost V 5 bases and J 9 bases, with 17 bases left between them. CDR3 length: 15 residues.

This clonotype has at least ten counts. The V and J genes are TRBV5-5 and TRBJ2-7, with TRBD1 as a possible D gene (5 bases). CDR1 is SGHKS, CDR2 YYEKEE, per germline (reference sequence). There are 14 residues in the CDR3. The V gene lost 5 bases and the J gene lost 0 bases, with 12 bases spanning the gap. The CDR3, as DNA: TGTGCCAGCAGTCCACAGGTCAACTCCTACGAGCAGTACTTC. Translating gives CASSPQVNSYEQYF.

The sample holds many counts of this clonotype. This sequence joins TRBV11-2 and TRBJ2-3, with TRBD2 identical over 10 bases. The length of the CDR3 is 15 residues. Germline CDR1 SGHAT, CDR2 FQNNGV. The junction had 6 bases not matched to a gene; V was cut back by 5 bases and J by 4 bases. CDR3 protein: CASSLIAGGADTQYF. In DNA form, the CDR3 reads TGTGCCAGCAGCCTCATAGCGGGGGGAGCAGATACGCAGTATTTT.

This clonotype was seen many times. The rearrangement uses TRBV29-1 and TRBJ1-2; D call uncertain. Germline V gene data show CDR1 as SQVTM and CDR2 as ANQGSEA. The V and J ends lost 3 bases and 9 bases respectively, with 14 bases between them. This CDR3 contains 12 residues. CDR3 sequence (DNA): TGCAGCGTTGATGTGGGTCAACTTAGCTACACCTTC. Its translation: CSVDVGQLSYTF.

Notes on this clonotype: The junction differs from germline at one of its ends, possibly a read error. This sequence joins TRBV7-8 and TRBJ2-7, with TRBD2 identical over 9 bases. Germline CDR1 reads SGHVS; CDR2 reads FQNEAQ. The CDR3 consists of 17 residues. The CDR3 sequence is CACSLYSWSGLAYEQYF. The CDR3 region has the DNA TGTGCCTGCAGCTTATATAGTTGGTCAGGACTAGCGTACGAGCAGTACTTC.

The chain carries TRBV19 and TRBJ2-1, with 8 bases that match TRBD2. This CDR3 has 15 residues. The V segment lost 5 bases and the J segment 7 bases; nucleotides outside the gene matches: 10. Germline V gives CDR1 LNHDA, CDR2 SQIVND (reference sequence). The CDR3 bases are TGTGCCAGTAGTTGGTCGGGAGGGGGTATGAATGAGCAGTTCTTC. This codes for CASSWSGGGMNEQFF.